The rows below give T cell receptor beta chains drawn from one sample of a study of T cell repertoires in cytomegalovirus infection. TCRdb independently ran MiXCR on the reads; one entry per CDR3 protein. The table lists around 500,000 distinct CDR3 sequences, about 44% of them singletons, with 43% in the top ten. For these receptors, no antigen is known. Specimen: cultured PBMCs, collected from culture after CMV antigen stimulation. These TCRs come from a human donor in good health (CMV status not recorded). Some clones in this sample may be carry-over from other donors' samples. Each CDR3 is given with its conserved first and last residue. The D gene is left open where the match is weak. A clone size is listed for some rows: how often the clone was seen (once, few, many), or a class if it is expanded.

TRBJ2-3	TRBV7-2	many	15	TRBD2	TGTGCCAGCAGCTCCGGACTAGCGGGAATGGATACGCAGTATTTT	CASSSGLAGMDTQYF
TRBJ2-6	TRBV7-2	few	17	-	TGTGCCAGCAGCCCACACGGGGGCGGGAGAGGGGCCAACGTCCTGACTTTC	CASSPHGGGRGANVLTF
TRBJ1-5	TRBV7-9	-	15	TRBD1	TGTGCCAGCAGTCGTGGACAGGGCCACAATCAGCCCCAGCATTTT	CASSRGQGHNQPQHF
TRBJ2-3	TRBV12-3/TRBV12-4	-	17	-	TGTGCCAGCAGTTTAGAGAGACTAGGGCCCAGCACAGATACGCAGTATTTT	CASSLERLGPSTDTQYF
TRBJ2-3	TRBV6-2/TRBV6-3	few	16	-	TGTGCCAGCAGTTACTCTAGCGGATTGGGCACAGATACGCAGTATTTT	CASSYSSGLGTDTQYF
TRBJ2-3	TRBV27	-	19	TRBD2	TGTGCCAGCAGCCACCTACAGGGAAATGTCGGCGGGAGGCCAGATACGCAGTATTTT	CASSHLQGNVGGRPDTQYF
TRBJ2-5	TRBV3-1	-	13	-	TGTGCCAGCAGCCACGGAGGCGTGGAGACCCAGTACTTC	CASSHGGVETQYF
TRBJ1-6	TRBV25-1	-	15	TRBD1	TGTGCCAGCAGTGAACAGGGGGAAGGTAATTCACCCCTCCACTTT	CASSEQGEGNSPLHF
TRBJ2-4	TRBV7-2	-	14	-	TGTGCCAGCAGCTTCAGTCGGACAAGGAACATTCAGTACTTC	CASSFSRTRNIQYF
TRBJ1-1	TRBV19	-	14	-	TGTGCCAGTAGCCAGACAGGTAGGGGCACTGAAGCTTTCTTT	CASSQTGRGTEAFF
TRBJ1-1	TRBV11-2	-	14	TRBD1	TGTGCCAGCAGCTCAGGGACAGGCGCTCCTGAAGCTTTCTTT	CASSSGTGAPEAFF
TRBJ1-1	TRBV5-1	-	14	TRBD1	TGCGCCAGCAGCCCGGACAGGCCTAACACTGAAGCTTTCTTT	CASSPDRPNTEAFF
TRBJ2-7	TRBV6-1	once	16	TRBD2	TGTGCCAGCAGTGCGAGGACTAGCGGTTCGGGCTACGAGCAGTACTTC	CASSARTSGSGYEQYF
TRBJ2-3	TRBV6-2/TRBV6-3	-	15	-	TGTGCCAGCAGTTACAGGCTACCCTGGGCAGATACGCAGTATTTT	CASSYRLPWADTQYF
TRBJ2-7	TRBV12-3/TRBV12-4	-	14	-	TGTGCCAGCAGTTATCGGGTGGGAGAAGGAGAGCAGTACTTC	CASSYRVGEGEQYF
TRBJ1-5	TRBV7-2	many	15	-	TGTGCCAGCAGCTTAGCCGACAGTAGCAATCAGCCCCAGCATTTT	CASSLADSSNQPQHF
TRBJ2-1	TRBV6-1	-	16	-	TGTGCCAGCAGTGAAGGAAGGGGCAGCTCCTACAATGAGCAGTTCTTC	CASSEGRGSSYNEQFF
TRBJ2-1	TRBV7-2	few	11	-	TGTGCCAGCAGCTTCTGGTATGAGCAGTTCTTC	CASSFWYEQFF